This TCR beta chain was captured by sequencing in a study of identical twins. Unique molecular identifiers were present on the cDNA, and a universal primer site came from template switching. TCRdb called the 5' RACE reads again in MiXCR, with one record for every CDR3 protein. The sample yields approximately 600,000 distinct CDR3 sequences, less than 9% seen once. Germline V lookup: CDR1 MDHEN, CDR2 SYDVKM. Losses at the gene ends were 1 base for V and 0 bases for J; bases not matched to a gene: 5. This CDR3 is 17 amino acids long. Study-level results: Insertions ran lower in abundant cord blood beta clonotypes, though not in memory repertoires.

Remarks on this clonotype: The antigen is not known.

These same records also appear under a second study, on yellow fever vaccine responses in identical twins.

The chain employs TRBV28 and TRBJ2-3; 9 nucleotides match TRBD2. The TCR originated in a woman aged 18-35 years in good health. The specimen was PBMCs. The CDR3, as DNA: TGTGCCAGCAGTTTATTGCTAGCGGGGCGGAGCACAGATACGCAGTATTTT. Translation: CASSLLLAGRSTDTQYF.